A single sample is the source of the 27 T cell receptor beta chains below, sequenced in a study of shared clonotypes between healthy human individuals. Repertoires were generated with immunoSEQ multiplex PCR, while TCRdb's copy carries only in-frame clones and drops some. The data show about 470,000 clones, more than 75% seen once. The sequencing sample was made of PBMCs. These TCRs come from a woman aged 40 to 49 in good health. Some clones in this sample may be carry-over from other donors' samples.

The V gene is TRBV28, the J gene TRBJ1-4; no definite D call. V dropped 4 bases and J dropped 4 bases, with 13 bases sitting between them. Germline-derived CDR1 and CDR2 are MDHEN and SYDVKM. The CDR3 runs to 15 residues. In DNA form, the CDR3 reads TGTGCCAGCAGTTACGGCCTACGTGGTAATGAAAAACTGTTTTTT. Translated, it gives CASSYGLRGNEKLFF.

The CDR3: CASSEGRSNQPQHF. CDR3 bases: TGTGCCAGCAGTGAAGGCAGGAGCAATCAGCCCCAGCATTTT. This chain joins TRBV2 and TRBJ1-5; D is ambiguous. The germline V and J ends were trimmed by 1 base and 1 base, with 5 bases remaining between them. The germline CDR1 and CDR2 sequences are SNHLY and FYNNEI. The CDR3 has 14 amino acids.

The chain joins TRBV6-5 to TRBJ2-1, with D possibly matching TRBD1 (5 bases). The V gene's germline CDR1 is MNHEY and CDR2 SVGAGI. The ends were cut back, 6 bases at V and 3 bases at J, with 15 bases in the middle. This CDR3 has 15 amino acids. The CDR3 loop is CASRTPRENYNEQFF. The DNA of the CDR3 is TGTGCCAGCAGGACACCCAGGGAAAACTACAATGAGCAGTTCTTC.

This sequence joins TRBV19 and TRBJ2-7; TRBD2 matches at 8 bases. This CDR3 is 15 amino acids long. The V gene's germline CDR1 is LNHDA and CDR2 SQIVND (reference sequence). Losses at the gene ends were 1 base for V and 2 bases for J; bases not matched to a gene: 4. In DNA form, the CDR3 reads TGTGCCAGTAGTATAGCGGGAGGGGCAGCCTACGAGCAGTACTTC. Its protein product is CASSIAGGAAYEQYF.

This rearrangement joins TRBV11-3 to TRBJ1-2; D ambiguous. Between the trimmed V and J ends, which lost 5 bases and 8 bases, there was a span of 15 bases. Germline V CDR1 and CDR2: SGHNT, YENEEA. CDR3 size: 13 residues. The CDR3 here is CASSPRAGRGYTF. CDR3 bases: TGTGCCAGCAGCCCCCGGGCCGGACGAGGCTACACCTTC. Together with reference TRBV11-3 and TRBJ1-2, the CDR3 gives the full variable domain: EAGVVQSPRYKIIEKKQPVAFWCNPISGHNTLYWYLQNLGQGPELLIRYENEEAVDDSQLPKDRFSAERLKGVDSTLKIQPAELGDSAVYLCASSPRAGRGYTFGSGTRLTVV.

This sequence joins TRBV6-6 and TRBJ2-1; TRBD2 matches 12 bases. The CDR3 covers 13 residues. Trimming took 7 bases from V and 10 from J; bases not matched to a gene: 5. Germline-derived CDR1 and CDR2 are MNHNY and SVGAGI (reference sequence). CDR3 residues: CASTSGRGFEQFF. As DNA, the CDR3 is TGTGCCAGCACTAGCGGGAGGGGGTTCGAGCAGTTCTTC.

This clone was found once. The chain employs TRBV6-6 and TRBJ2-5, with unresolved D. V was shortened by 4 bases and J by 1 base, with 13 bases between the two germline ends. Germline CDR1 and CDR2: MNHNY and SVGAGI (reference sequence). The CDR3 covers 15 residues. CDR3 coding DNA: TGTGCCAGCAGTTCACACCGCCAGATCCAAGAGACCCAGTACTTC. The encoded protein is CASSSHRQIQETQYF.

This clone has at least ten counts. The chain combines TRBV5-1 with TRBJ1-2; D uncertain. Germline V gives CDR1 SGHRS, CDR2 YFSETQ. The CDR3 covers 13 residues. Trimming shortened V by 0 bases and J by 8 bases, and 11 bases separated the two germline ends. CDR3 residues: CASSLERFGGYTF. Written as DNA, the CDR3 is TGCGCCAGCAGCTTGGAGCGGTTCGGGGGCTACACCTTC. The full variable domain, its missing parts supplied by reference TRBV5-1 and TRBJ1-2, is KAGVTQTPRYLIKTRGQQVTLSCSPISGHRSVSWYQQTPGQGLQFLFEYFSETQRNKGNFPGRFSGRQFSNSRSEMNVSTLELGDSALYLCASSLERFGGYTFGSGTRLTVV.

The chain carries TRBV27 and TRBJ2-7; weak D call: TRBD1 (6 bases). The V gene lost 2 bases and the J gene lost 4 bases, with 9 bases spanning the gap. The germline V gene encodes CDR1 MNHEY and CDR2 SMNVEV (reference sequence). This CDR3 has 13 residues. Written as DNA, the CDR3 is TGTGCCAGCAGTTTAATACAGGGATACGAGCAGTACTTC. As protein: CASSLIQGYEQYF.

This rearrangement joins TRBV28 to TRBJ1-5; 8 positions match TRBD1. This CDR3 region has 16 residues. Germline V lookup: CDR1 MDHEN, CDR2 SYDVKM. The V segment lost 5 bases and the J segment 5 bases; nucleotides outside the gene matches: 11. The CDR3 DNA reads TGTGCCAGCAGTGCCCCCTACAGGGGGGGCGATCAGCCCCAGCATTTT. This encodes CASSAPYRGGDQPQHF.

In the case of this clone: A much larger clone lies one base from this, so it may be a read error. The same CDR3 arises from other DNA sequences in this sample as well. The rearrangement joins TRBV19 to TRBJ2-6, with unresolved D. The CDR3 contains 11 residues. Looked up from germline, CDR1 is LNHDA and CDR2 is SQIVND (reference sequence). The DNA of the CDR3 is TGCGCCAGTAGTACGGGCCTCGTCCTGACTTTC. Encoded protein: CASSTGLVLTF.

The V call is TRBV7-8, the J call TRBJ2-7; 10 positions agree with TRBD2. Germline loops: CDR1 SGHVS, CDR2 FQNEAQ. J gave up 4 bases and V 6 bases, and 18 bases lay outside the gene matches. The CDR3 contains 18 residues. The CDR3 DNA sequence: TGTGCCAGCAGGCCGCCGAGATTTAGGACTAGCGGAACATACGAGCAGTACTTC. Its translation: CASRPPRFRTSGTYEQYF.

Concerning this clone itself: A much larger clone is a single base away; this may be a read error. V and J are TRBV11-2 and TRBJ1-2; no firm D call. Trimming cost V 0 bases and J 4 bases, with 9 bases left between them. The CDR3 is 14 amino acids. Germline CDR1 is SGHAT and CDR2 is FQNNGV. CDR3 in amino acids: CASSLEQPGYGYTF. As DNA, the CDR3 is TGTGCCAGCAGCTTAGAACAGCCTGGCTATGGCTACACCTTC. The variable domain in full, with the rest retrieved from reference TRBV11-2 and TRBJ1-2, is EAGVAQSPRYKIIEKRQSVAFWCNPISGHATLYWYQQILGQGPKLLIQFQNNGVVDDSQLPKDRFSAERLKGVDSTLKIQPAKLEDSAVYLCASSLEQPGYGYTFGSGTRLTVV.

This chain connects TRBV9 to TRBJ2-1; the match to TRBD2 covers 9 bases. The CDR3 spans 15 residues. V dropped 3 bases and J dropped 3; count of bases not matched to a gene: 4. Germline V lookup: CDR1 SGDLS, CDR2 YYNGEE. The CDR3 DNA sequence: TGTGCCAGCAGCGACGCGGGAGGGGGCTACAATGAGCAGTTCTTC. It encodes CASSDAGGGYNEQFF.

J is TRBJ2-2 and V is TRBV10-3; TRBD1 aligns across 8 bases. Per the germline V gene, CDR1 is ENHRY and CDR2 is SYGVKD. The CDR3 extends over 17 amino acids. V lost 4 bases to trimming and J lost 3 bases; unmatched junction nucleotides: 10. DNA for the CDR3: TGTGCCATCAGTGGCACTGCAGGGGGCCTGGACACCGGGGAGCTGTTTTTT. This sequence encodes CAISGTAGGLDTGELFF.

V gene TRBV11-1 combines with J gene TRBJ2-7, with TRBD1 as a possible D gene (5 bases). The V gene lost 4 bases and the J gene lost 2 bases, with 15 bases spanning the gap. Per the germline V gene, CDR1 is SGHAT and CDR2 is FQDESV (reference sequence). This CDR3 has 15 residues. The CDR3 loop reads CASSSQLGQTYEQYF. CDR3 nucleotide sequence: TGTGCCAGCAGCTCACAGTTGGGGCAAACCTACGAGCAGTACTTC.

The genes are TRBV28 and TRBJ2-7, with 10 bases lining up with TRBD2. V was pared by 4 bases and J by 6 bases, with 3 bases of the junction left unmatched. This CDR3 has 13 residues. Germline lookup yields CDR1 MDHEN and CDR2 SYDVKM. CDR3: CASSSAGGAEQYF. The CDR3 DNA reads as TGTGCCAGCAGTTCAGCGGGAGGGGCCGAGCAGTACTTC.

The chain has TRBV10-3 and TRBJ2-7; TRBD1 matches 7 bases. Germline V CDR1 and CDR2: ENHRY, SYGVKD. V lost 4 bases, J lost 1 base, and 1 base stayed unmatched. The CDR3 has 13 amino acids. DNA of the CDR3: TGTGCCATCAGTGGGGACAGTTCCTACGAGCAGTACTTC. Its translation: CAISGDSSYEQYF.

Here the CDR3 reads CASSLDLSGREQFF. The CDR3 DNA sequence: TGTGCCAGCAGCTTAGATCTTTCCGGAAGGGAGCAGTTCTTC. V is TRBV11-3 and J is TRBJ2-1; D gene ambiguous. Germline V gene data show CDR1 as SGHNT and CDR2 as YENEEA. The CDR3 length is 14 residues. V lost 0 bases, J lost 10 bases, and 13 bases lay in between.

This clone has only a few counts. The chain uses TRBV15 and TRBJ2-5, with 7 bases matching TRBD1. J gave up 4 bases and V 1 base, and 6 bases lay outside the gene matches. Germline V gene lookup returns CDR1 LNHNV and CDR2 YYDKDF (reference sequence). This CDR3 comprises 15 residues. The CDR3 protein is CATSRGQGGRETQYF. The CDR3 nucleotides read TGTGCCACCAGCAGAGGACAGGGTGGGCGAGAGACCCAGTACTTC.

This chain joins TRBV19 and TRBJ2-3; weak D call: TRBD2 (6 bases). CDR3 length: 15 amino acids. The germline V gene has CDR1 LNHDA and CDR2 SQIVND (reference sequence). The V and J ends lost 6 bases and 1 base respectively, with 14 bases between them. The CDR3 loop reads CASRNGRGGTDTQYF. The CDR3 DNA sequence: TGTGCCAGTAGGAACGGGAGAGGAGGCACAGATACGCAGTATTTT.

The genes are TRBV19 and TRBJ2-3; the D is unclear. Germline CDR1 and CDR2: LNHDA and SQIVND (reference sequence). CDR3 length equals 16 residues. V lost 4 bases and J 0 bases, leaving 14 bases between the germline ends. For the CDR3, the DNA is TGTGCCAGTAGTAGTGCCGGCAAGCCTAGCACAGATACGCAGTATTTT. Translated: CASSSAGKPSTDTQYF.

The CDR3: CASGGYPLAVQETQYF. The CDR3 DNA reads as TGTGCCAGCGGAGGATACCCGCTAGCGGTCCAAGAGACCCAGTACTTC. This chain joins TRBV28 and TRBJ2-5; TRBD2 agrees at 7 bases. The V gene end was trimmed by 8 bases and the J gene end by 1 base; junction bases not matched to a gene: 13. Germline-derived CDR1 and CDR2 are MDHEN and SYDVKM. This CDR3 is built from 16 residues.

This clone was seen only once. The chain links TRBV5-4 to TRBJ1-3; TRBD1 might be the D (5 bases). The CDR3 totals 15 residues. The V end lost 4 bases, the J end lost 0 bases, and 11 bases lay between the germline ends. Germline V gene data show CDR1 as SGHNT and CDR2 as YYREEE (reference sequence). The CDR3: CASSEGIGSGNTIYF. The CDR3 nucleotides read TGTGCCAGCAGCGAGGGGATAGGCTCTGGAAACACCATATATTTT.

The V and J genes are TRBV7-2 and TRBJ2-1; TRBD2 agrees at 13 bases. With 0 bases clipped from V and 7 bases from J, the junction kept 9 bases outside the gene matches. This CDR3 has 18 amino acids. Germline CDR1 is SGHTA and CDR2 is FQGNSA. The CDR3 region has the DNA TGTGCCAGCAGCTTAGCCACCCCGGGACTAGCGGGAAAGAATGAGCAGTTCTTC. It translates to CASSLATPGLAGKNEQFF. Complete variable domain (other parts from reference TRBV7-2 and TRBJ2-1): GAGVSQSPSNKVTEKGKDVELRCDPISGHTALYWYRQSLGQGLEFLIYFQGNSAPDKSGLPSDRFSAERTGGSVSTLTIQRTQQEDSAVYLCASSLATPGLAGKNEQFFGPGTRLTVL.

The chain employs TRBV5-4 and TRBJ2-1, with a tentative D call TRBD2 (7 bases). The CDR3 is 16 residues long. Germline V gene lookup returns CDR1 SGHNT and CDR2 YYREEE (reference sequence). V was shortened by 7 bases and J by 0 bases, with 17 bases between the two germline ends. The CDR3 spells CASRWGGGVSYNEQFF. The DNA of the CDR3 is TGTGCCAGCCGTTGGGGAGGGGGAGTCTCCTACAATGAGCAGTTCTTC.

The rearrangement joins TRBV5-4 to TRBJ2-7; 14 nucleotides line up with TRBD2. J lost 3 bases, V lost 4 bases, and 3 bases had no gene match. Germline assignment: CDR1 SGHNT and CDR2 YYREEE (reference sequence). The CDR3 sequence is 15 residues long. CDR3 sequence: CASSRLAGGLYEQYF. Here the CDR3 DNA reads TGTGCCAGCAGCCGACTAGCGGGAGGGCTCTACGAGCAGTACTTC.